A selection of T cell receptor beta chains follows, all from one sample in a study of blood T cells in healthy people across ages. Each CDR3 protein is one row after TCRdb ran MiXCR on the 5' RACE reads. The profile shows over a million distinct CDR3 sequences, about 42% of them singletons. The sample consisted of blood. The receptors here all came from a woman aged 18-29 years in good health. Both conserved end residues are part of each CDR3. D genes are given only for firm matches. Not every row has a clone size; where given, it reads once, few, many or a size class.

abundance: many; j_gene: TRBJ2-3; d_gene: .; v_gene: TRBV4-3; CDR3nt: TGCGCCAGCAGCCAAGATAGGGCAGAAACGCAGTATTTT; CDR3aa: CASSQDRAETQYF
abundance: .; j_gene: TRBJ1-2; d_gene: .; v_gene: TRBV7-2; CDR3nt: TGTGCCAGCACCAACCTCCAGGGGAGGAGCTACACCTTC; CDR3aa: CASTNLQGRSYTF
abundance: few; j_gene: TRBJ2-2; d_gene: .; v_gene: TRBV20-1; CDR3nt: TGCAGTGCTGATCAAGGGACCGGGGAGCTGTTTTTT; CDR3aa: CSADQGTGELFF
abundance: .; j_gene: TRBJ1-1; d_gene: TRBD1; v_gene: TRBV14; CDR3nt: TGTGCCAGCAGCCCGGGGACAGGGGATTCGAACACTGAAGCTTTCTTT; CDR3aa: CASSPGTGDSNTEAFF
abundance: .; j_gene: TRBJ2-5; d_gene: .; v_gene: TRBV12-3/TRBV12-4; CDR3nt: TGTGCCAGCAGTTTTTTAGCTAGTGGGGGCGGAGAGACCCAGTACTTC; CDR3aa: CASSFLASGGGETQYF
abundance: .; j_gene: TRBJ2-3; d_gene: TRBD2; v_gene: TRBV20-1; CDR3nt: TGCAGTGCCGCCGGAGCGGGAGATCTAGATACGCAGTATTTT; CDR3aa: CSAAGAGDLDTQYF
abundance: many; j_gene: TRBJ2-7; d_gene: .; v_gene: TRBV29-1; CDR3nt: TGCAGCGTTGTGGTTGGGGGTTCCTACGAGCAGTACTTC; CDR3aa: CSVVVGGSYEQYF
abundance: .; j_gene: TRBJ2-4; d_gene: .; v_gene: TRBV20-1; CDR3nt: TGCAGTGCTCTCACCTTGCGGGGAACCAAAAACATTCAGTACTTC; CDR3aa: CSALTLRGTKNIQYF
abundance: few; j_gene: TRBJ2-1; d_gene: .; v_gene: TRBV6-2/TRBV6-3; CDR3nt: TGTGCCAGCAGTTGGGTCCTTTCCTACAATGAGCAGTTCTTC; CDR3aa: CASSWVLSYNEQFF
abundance: few; j_gene: TRBJ2-6; d_gene: .; v_gene: TRBV7-9; CDR3nt: TGTGCCAGCAGCCAATCCGGTTTTGGGGCCAACGTCCTGACTTTC; CDR3aa: CASSQSGFGANVLTF
abundance: .; j_gene: TRBJ1-2; d_gene: TRBD1; v_gene: TRBV6-5; CDR3nt: TGTGCCAGCAGTTTCCAGGGGGCGTATAACTATGGCTACACCTTC; CDR3aa: CASSFQGAYNYGYTF
abundance: .; j_gene: TRBJ1-1; d_gene: .; v_gene: TRBV7-8; CDR3nt: TGTGCCAGCAGACTTGGAGGGATGAACACTGAAGCTTTCTTT; CDR3aa: CASRLGGMNTEAFF
abundance: few; j_gene: TRBJ2-7; d_gene: TRBD2; v_gene: TRBV3-1; CDR3nt: TGTGCCAGCAGCTCGACGACTAGCAGGCAGTACTTC; CDR3aa: CASSSTTSRQYF
abundance: .; j_gene: TRBJ1-2; d_gene: .; v_gene: TRBV6-1; CDR3nt: TGTGCCAGCAGTGAAGTGTCAGGGGACTATGGCTACATCTTC; CDR3aa: CASSEVSGDYGYIF
abundance: once; j_gene: TRBJ2-7; d_gene: TRBD2; v_gene: TRBV28; CDR3nt: TGTGCCAGCAGATCCCGCGGACTAGCGGCCTCCTACGAGCAGTACTTC; CDR3aa: CASRSRGLAASYEQYF
abundance: many; j_gene: TRBJ2-1; d_gene: .; v_gene: TRBV11-2; CDR3nt: TGTGCCAGCAGCACTCTAGGAAATGAGCAGTTCTTC; CDR3aa: CASSTLGNEQFF
abundance: many; j_gene: TRBJ2-3; d_gene: .; v_gene: TRBV29-1; CDR3nt: TGCAGCGTCCGCACTAGACTGGATACGCAGTATTTT; CDR3aa: CSVRTRLDTQYF